This TCR beta chain comes out of a study of T cells after yellow fever vaccination. About the research overall: SMART-Seq v4 Ultra Low Input handled preparation of low-cell-number fractions. Findings and limits, study-wide: Most clones from primary vaccination resurfaced after the booster (approximately 96% CD4, over 85% CD8). Among all clonotypes, a small share was observed in both CD4 and CD8 compartments.

About this clonotype: The antigen remains undetermined.

Production of TCR cDNA was by 5'RACE template switching, which also added a universal primer site and UMIs. One entry per CDR3 protein, called by TCRdb with MiXCR from the 5' RACE reads. The table records 500,000 to 650,000 distinct CDR3 sequences, about a sixth of them present only once. Per germline, CDR1 DFQATT and CDR2 SNEGSKA (reference sequence). V lost 5 bases to trimming and J lost 1 base, with 15 bases between them. The CDR3 consists of 14 residues. V gene TRBV20-1 combines with J gene TRBJ2-7; no clear D gene. The sequencing used PBMCs, collected 5 days after the first yellow fever vaccination. The sequence was obtained from a man aged 18-30 years who received the YFV17D yellow fever vaccine. CDR3 bases: TGCAGTGCTTTGGGGATAAGGCAGTCCTACGAGCAGTACTTC. Protein product: CSALGIRQSYEQYF.